Here is one T cell receptor beta chain with its context. What it binds is not known. Some clones are missing from TCRdb's copy, which holds only in-frame ones; the method was immunoSEQ multiplex PCR. The sample lists roughly 150,000 clones; approximately 83% were seen once. The record originates from a study of T cell responses to AZD1222 COVID-19 vaccine. Germline V gene sequence: CDR1 LGHDT, CDR2 YNNKEL (reference sequence). The CDR3 is 15 residues long. The V end was cut by 0 bases, the J end by 9 bases, with 18 bases between. Whole-study results and caveats: Targets within unmutated variant regions were reportedly found for nearly half of spike-specific TCRs. Spike-specific TCR breadth and depth rose after two AZD1222 doses. In all cases, repertoires were sampled only after the peak T cell response.

The sequence was obtained from an adult in good health. The sample consisted of peripheral blood, taken on day 0 of AZD1222 vaccination. The chain combines TRBV3-1 (or the pseudogene TRBV3-2) with TRBJ2-7; D possibly corresponds to TRBD2 (6 bases). The CDR3 loop reads CASSQDMGLTSRQYF. The DNA of the CDR3 is TGTGCCAGCAGCCAAGATATGGGACTCACCTCGCGGCAGTACTTC.